This T cell receptor (beta chain) was identified in a study of T cell changes during pregnancy in multiple sclerosis. The assay was immunoSEQ multiplex PCR, and TCRdb's table has in-frame clones only and misses some. The data show some 22,000 clones, 70% to 90% seen once. This CDR3 comprises 15 residues. Trimming pared 0 bases from V and 1 base from J, leaving 10 bases between. The germline gives CDR1 SGHNT, CDR2 YYREEE (reference sequence). The sequence came from a female donor in good health, enrolled as a control in a pregnancy study. The source was CD4+ T cells from peripheral blood mononuclear cells, collected in the second trimester of pregnancy. The chain carries TRBV5-4 and TRBJ1-1, with D possibly being TRBD1 (6 bases). CDR3 nucleotide sequence: TGTGCCAGCAGCTTGGCAGGGGCGAAGAACACTGAAGCTTTCTTT. Residues: CASSLAGAKNTEAFF.